The 15 T cell receptor beta chains below all came from one sample that was sequenced in a study of blood T cells in healthy people across ages. Primers used in a second PCR of roughly 7 to 12 cycles were a sample-barcoded 5' primer and a J-beta primer mix. TCRdb re-called the 5' RACE reads through MiXCR, storing one row per CDR3 protein. The data contain 650,000 to 800,000 distinct CDR3 sequences, around 43% of them singletons. Sequences were obtained from blood. Receptors originate from a man aged 55 to 69 in good health.

The DNA for the CDR3 is TGTGCCAGCAGTTTTATCCATCCAGGGGGGGGTGTCCAGCCCCAGCATTTT. It codes for CASSFIHPGGGVQPQHF. The chain is built from TRBV12-3 or TRBV12-4 and TRBJ1-5, with 7 bases aligning to TRBD1. The CDR3 sequence is 17 residues long. V lost 3 bases and J lost 7; bases outside the gene matches: 15.

The chain has TRBV4-3 and TRBJ2-7; TRBD1 agrees at 9 bases. CDR1 and CDR2 (germline): LGHNA, YSLEER. The CDR3 contains 15 residues. Trimming at V came to 2 bases and at J to 2 bases, leaving 4 bases not matched to a gene. As DNA, the CDR3 is TGCGCCAGCAGCCAACAGGGACAGGGTCCCTACGAGCAGTACTTC. Its protein product is CASSQQGQGPYEQYF.

This chain links TRBV20-1 with TRBJ1-4, with D uncertain. V was pared by 3 bases and J by 5 bases, with 7 bases between. Germline CDR1 and CDR2: DFQATT and SNEGSKA (reference sequence). CDR3 length: 12 amino acids. In DNA form, the CDR3 reads TGCAGTGCTAGGGTCTCCAATGAAAAACTGTTTTTT. It is translated as CSARVSNEKLFF.

As DNA, the CDR3 is TGCAGTGCTAGGGGCATCGTGAGCGACTACTACGAGCAGTACTTC. The encoded protein is CSARGIVSDYYEQYF. This chain connects TRBV20-1 to TRBJ2-5, with D perhaps TRBD2 (5 bases). The DNA end favors TRBJ2-7, so the J call may be wrong. Germline V gene data show CDR1 as DFQATT and CDR2 as SNEGSKA (reference sequence). CDR3 length: 15 residues.

The chain has TRBV20-1 and TRBJ2-7; 10 bases are shared with TRBD2. The CDR3 covers 15 residues. V was clipped by 3 bases and J by 0 bases; unmatched bases: 5. Germline CDR1 reads DFQATT; CDR2 reads SNEGSKA (reference sequence). The CDR3 bases are TGCAGTGCTAGGGCCCCTAGCGGGGGCTCCTACGAGCAGTACTTC. Encoded protein: CSARAPSGGSYEQYF.

The rearrangement joins TRBV6-2 or TRBV6-3 to TRBJ1-1, with D perhaps TRBD1 (5 bases). From germline, CDR1 is MNHEY and CDR2 SVGEGT. The CDR3 covers 15 residues. Trimming shortened V by 2 bases and J by 0 bases, and 10 bases separated the two germline ends. The CDR3 protein is CASSYRGTVNTEAFF. The CDR3 region has the DNA TGTGCCAGCAGTTACCGCGGGACGGTGAACACTGAAGCTTTCTTT.

The gene calls are TRBV19 and TRBJ2-1; the match to TRBD1 covers 7 bases. This CDR3 contains 14 residues. V shed 5 bases and J 4 bases; nucleotides not matched to a gene: 5. Germline CDR1 is LNHDA and CDR2 is SQIVND (reference sequence). The CDR3 DNA reads TGTGCCAGTAGTGCCCGGACAGGTTACAATGAGCAGTTCTTC. Translating gives CASSARTGYNEQFF.

This clonotype was seen only a few times. The chain recombines TRBV28 with TRBJ1-2; tentatively, D is TRBD1 (5 bases). This CDR3 contains 15 residues. Looked up from germline, CDR1 is MDHEN and CDR2 is SYDVKM. V was trimmed by 8 bases and J by 2 bases, leaving 18 bases between them. The CDR3 DNA reads TGTGCCAGCCTTTCCGCCAGGGACGGGAACTATGGCTACACCTTC. This sequence encodes CASLSARDGNYGYTF.

V and J are TRBV6-2 or TRBV6-3 and TRBJ2-6; tentatively, D is TRBD2 (5 bases). Trimming pared 4 bases from V and 2 bases from J, leaving 12 bases between. Per the germline V gene, CDR1 is MNHEY and CDR2 is SVGEGT. CDR3 length: 16 amino acids. The DNA of the CDR3 is TGTGCCAGCAGTTGGTTAGTGGGAGCTGGGGCCAACGTCCTGACTTTC. It translates to CASSWLVGAGANVLTF.

This rearrangement joins TRBV15 to TRBJ2-7; 11 bases line up with TRBD2. The CDR3 contains 20 residues. Germline V gives CDR1 LNHNV, CDR2 YYDKDF (reference sequence). V lost 0 bases, J lost 0 bases, and 13 bases stayed unmatched. CDR3 nucleotide sequence: TGTGCCACCAGCAGAGATGCGGTGGCTAGCGGGGGGCTATTCTCCTACGAGCAGTACTTC. Protein product: CATSRDAVASGGLFSYEQYF.

The chain has TRBV29-1 and TRBJ2-5; possible D gene TRBD1, 5 bases. V was cut by 3 bases and J by 3 bases, with 11 bases left in between. From germline, CDR1 is SQVTM and CDR2 ANQGSEA. This CDR3 spans 13 amino acids. The CDR3 here is CSVDTNRKETQYF. The CDR3, as DNA: TGCAGCGTTGACACCAACAGGAAAGAGACCCAGTACTTC.

Ten or more counts support this clonotype. The V call is TRBV9, the J call TRBJ2-7, with D possibly matching TRBD2 (6 bases). V was shortened by 4 bases and J by 4 bases, with 12 bases between the two germline ends. This CDR3 has 13 residues. Germline-derived CDR1 and CDR2 are SGDLS and YYNGEE. The CDR3 region is CASSPGSAYEQYF. For the CDR3, the DNA is TGTGCCAGCAGCCCCGGGAGTGCTTACGAGCAGTACTTC.

The chain carries TRBV20-1 and TRBJ1-5; D remains unclear. The V gene's germline CDR1 is DFQATT and CDR2 SNEGSKA (reference sequence). The V end was cut by 4 bases, the J end by 0 bases, with 10 bases between. This CDR3 comprises 14 residues. The DNA for the CDR3 is TGCAGTGCTAATGCAGGAAATAGCAATCAGCCCCAGCATTTT. This gives the protein CSANAGNSNQPQHF.

This clonotype was detected a few times. The chain combines TRBV20-1 with TRBJ1-1, with TRBD1 matching 9 bases. J was trimmed by 5 bases and V by 4 bases; bases with no gene match: 8. The CDR3 consists of 14 residues. CDR1 is DFQATT and CDR2 is SNEGSKA in the germline V gene (reference sequence). CDR3 protein: CSATMAGQGTEAFF. The DNA of the CDR3 is TGCAGTGCTACCATGGCGGGACAGGGTACTGAAGCTTTCTTT.

This sequence joins TRBV5-1 and TRBJ2-1, with 7 bases that match TRBD1. V lost 4 bases, J lost 4 bases, and 11 bases stayed unmatched. CDR3 length: 16 amino acids. Germline CDR1 reads SGHRS; CDR2 reads YFSETQ. CDR3 coding DNA: TGCGCCAGCAGCCTTCCGAGGGACAGTGATTACAATGAGCAGTTCTTC. Amino acid sequence: CASSLPRDSDYNEQFF.